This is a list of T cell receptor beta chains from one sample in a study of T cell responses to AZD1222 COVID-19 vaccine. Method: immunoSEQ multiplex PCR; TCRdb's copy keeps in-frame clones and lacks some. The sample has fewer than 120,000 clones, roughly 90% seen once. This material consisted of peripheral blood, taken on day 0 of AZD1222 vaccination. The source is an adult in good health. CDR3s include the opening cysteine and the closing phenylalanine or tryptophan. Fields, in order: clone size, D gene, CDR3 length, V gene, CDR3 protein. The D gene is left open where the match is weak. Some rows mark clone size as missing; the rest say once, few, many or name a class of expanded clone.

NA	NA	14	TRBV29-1	CSVEGPHTNYGYTF
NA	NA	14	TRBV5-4	CASSLAGTGYEQYF
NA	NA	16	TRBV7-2	CASSLFRTVSGNTIYF
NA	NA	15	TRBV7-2	CASSLSSGGNQPQHF
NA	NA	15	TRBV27	CASSPGPGADYGYTF
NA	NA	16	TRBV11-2	CASSPIPKAGLTEAFF
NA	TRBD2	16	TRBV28	CASSPRSGRLSYEQYF
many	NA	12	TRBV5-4	CASSLGPNMMFF
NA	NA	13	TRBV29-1	CSVERGAGEKLFF
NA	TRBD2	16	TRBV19	CASSIVAGGTTDTQYF
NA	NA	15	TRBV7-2	CASSLYPGRDYGYTF
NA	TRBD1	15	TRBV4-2	CASSQAGGDGEKLFF
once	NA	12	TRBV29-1	CSVEGGSYGYTF
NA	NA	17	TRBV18	CASSPTGTTLAKNIQYF
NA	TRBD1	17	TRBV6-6	CASSLNRGPLMNTEAFF
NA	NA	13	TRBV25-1	CASSPRQGYEQYF
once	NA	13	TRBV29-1	CSGGGDYQETQYF
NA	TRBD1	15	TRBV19	CASSAPGQGYTEAFF
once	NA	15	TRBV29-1	CSVEEEQTGPYEQYF
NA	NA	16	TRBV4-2	CASSQVFADPNYGYTF
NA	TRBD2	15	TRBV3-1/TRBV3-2	CASSHTGLTYNEQFF
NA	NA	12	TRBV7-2	CASSTSPYEQYF
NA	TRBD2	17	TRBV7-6	CASSRELAGGRTGELFF
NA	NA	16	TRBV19	CASIGLDSLSGNTIYF
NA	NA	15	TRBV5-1	CASAGTPTNTGELFF
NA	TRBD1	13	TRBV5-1	CASSWTGREPQHF
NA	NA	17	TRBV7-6	CASSLASWRGVGNEQFF
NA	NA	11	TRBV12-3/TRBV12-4	CASSSYYEQYF
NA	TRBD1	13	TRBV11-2	CASSLRGTGTQYF
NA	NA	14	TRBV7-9	CASSQAGRNYGYTF
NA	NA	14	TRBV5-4	CASSLSGAVGGRFF
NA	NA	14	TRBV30	CAWSVARGANVLTF
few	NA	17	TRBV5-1	CASGTTYTGKPPHTQYF
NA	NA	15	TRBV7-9	CASSLGLGVEVGYTF
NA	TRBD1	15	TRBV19	CASSTGQLDTDTQYF
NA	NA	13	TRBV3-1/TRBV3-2	CASSQVVGGKAFF